This TCR beta chain was documented in a study of blood T cell repertoires in COVID-19. In the study overall: Sources were T cells, B-cell-depleted T cells, or PBMCs; the material itself was cDNA or gDNA.

CDR1 is LNHDA and CDR2 is SQIVND in the germline V gene (reference sequence). CDR3 length equals 13 residues. The germline V and J ends were trimmed by 3 bases and 0 bases, with 6 bases remaining between them. The authors' processing: Estimates of nucleated cell counts were drawn from the amplification of reference gene primers. Profiled with immunoSEQ multiplex PCR; TCRdb holds only in-frame clones, not every one. The DNA gave D and trimming, while V, J and clone size come from that table. The data hold some 120,000 clones, with about four fifths observed a single time. The source material was peripheral blood. The sequence was collected from a human donor in a cohort sampled during active COVID-19. The chain has TRBV19 and TRBJ2-7; D ambiguous. The CDR3 sequence is CASSMSLSYEQYF. The CDR3 DNA sequence: TGTGCCAGTAGTATGTCTCTCTCCTACGAGCAGTACTTC.